This passage covers 25 T cell receptor beta chains from one sample sequenced in a study of early stage breast cancer tumors. The assay was immunoSEQ multiplex PCR, and TCRdb's table has in-frame clones only and misses some. The data hold 51,000 or so clones, with approximately 80% observed a single time. Specimen: blood. The source is a person aged 50-59 years with breast cancer.

The rearrangement joins TRBV7-2 to TRBJ2-7; D possibly corresponds to TRBD2 (6 bases). Trimming pared 1 base from V and 2 bases from J, leaving 9 bases between. CDR1 SGHTA and CDR2 FQGNSA come from the germline V gene. This CDR3 region has 14 residues. The chain's CDR3 is CASSLEPGAYEQYF. The CDR3 coding sequence is TGTGCCAGCAGCTTAGAGCCGGGGGCCTACGAGCAGTACTTC. Together with reference TRBV7-2 and TRBJ2-7, the CDR3 gives the full variable domain: GAGVSQSPSNKVTEKGKDVELRCDPISGHTALYWYRQSLGQGLEFLIYFQGNSAPDKSGLPSDRFSAERTGGSVSTLTIQRTQQEDSAVYLCASSLEPGAYEQYFGPGTRLTVT.

The chain combines TRBV5-1 with TRBJ2-5; TRBD2 matches 8 bases. The CDR3 loop spans 15 amino acids. CDR1 and CDR2 (germline): SGHRS, YFSETQ. Losses at the gene ends were 5 bases for V and 0 bases for J; bases not matched to a gene: 6. In nucleotides, the CDR3 is TGCGCCAGCAGACTGAGCGGGGGAAACCAAGAGACCCAGTACTTC. It yields the protein CASRLSGGNQETQYF.

V usage is TRBV19 and J usage is TRBJ1-1, with unresolved D. Per germline, CDR1 LNHDA and CDR2 SQIVND (reference sequence). CDR3 size: 12 residues. V was trimmed by 5 bases and J by 2 bases, leaving 6 bases between them. The CDR3 nucleotides are TGTGCCAGTAGTCGGAGAAACACTGAAGCTTTCTTT. The encoded protein is CASSRRNTEAFF.

The chain uses TRBV27 and TRBJ1-2; D remains ambiguous. The V gene lost 6 bases and the J gene lost 10 bases, with 15 bases spanning the gap. The CDR3 is 12 residues long. Germline V gene data show CDR1 as MNHEY and CDR2 as SMNVEV (reference sequence). The CDR3 DNA follows: TGTGCCAGCAGACGACCCGGCCAGGACTACACCTTC. It yields the protein CASRRPGQDYTF.

The chain is built from TRBV5-1 and TRBJ2-7; 9 nucleotides align to TRBD1. Looked up from germline, CDR1 is SGHRS and CDR2 is YFSETQ. The V and J ends lost 4 bases and 4 bases, in that order; junction bases with no gene match: 3. CDR3 length: 13 residues. The CDR3 loop is CASSTGTGYEQYF. The CDR3 coding sequence is TGCGCCAGCAGCACCGGGACAGGGTACGAGCAGTACTTC.

The V and J genes are TRBV18 and TRBJ1-3, with TRBD1 identical over 7 bases. Trimming took 6 bases from V and 5 from J; bases not matched to a gene: 10. CDR1 and CDR2 (germline): KGHSH, LQKENI. This CDR3 has 15 residues. CDR3 DNA: TGTGCCAGCTCTACGGGACAGTGGATCAGAAACACCATATATTTT. It codes for CASSTGQWIRNTIYF.

J is TRBJ2-6 and V is TRBV30, with TRBD1 identical over 7 bases. Germline CDR1 reads GTSNPN; CDR2 reads SVGIG (reference sequence). V was clipped by 0 bases and J by 3 bases; unmatched bases: 2. CDR3 length equals 15 residues. The CDR3 reads CAWSVGGYGANVLTF. DNA of the CDR3: TGTGCCTGGAGTGTAGGGGGCTATGGGGCCAACGTCCTGACTTTC.

V gene TRBV6-6 combines with J gene TRBJ2-7; D unclear. CDR1 is MNHNY and CDR2 is SVGAGI in the germline V gene (reference sequence). Between the trimmed V and J ends, which lost 2 bases and 5 bases, there was a span of 19 bases. CDR3 length: 16 residues. The CDR3 sequence is CASSYRALGTADEQYF. CDR3 sequence (DNA): TGTGCCAGCAGTTACAGAGCGCTTGGAACCGCCGACGAGCAGTACTTC.

The chain is built from TRBV7-9 and TRBJ2-7, with TRBD1 as a possible D gene (5 bases). V gave up 5 bases and J gave up 3 bases, with 23 bases separating them. The CDR3 loop spans 17 amino acids. Germline CDR1 is SEHNR and CDR2 is FQNEAQ (reference sequence). The CDR3 DNA reads TGTGCCAGCAGCCCCGGATGGCCAGGGCTAGTTCTCTACGAGCAGTACTTC. The encoded protein is CASSPGWPGLVLYEQYF.

The rearrangement uses TRBV6-5 and TRBJ2-7; no clear D. CDR1 is MNHEY and CDR2 is SVGAGI in the germline V gene. CDR3 size: 15 residues. V was cut by 0 bases and J by 4 bases, with 13 bases left in between. CDR3 sequence: CASSYSSRSTYEQYF. CDR3 DNA sequence: TGTGCCAGCAGTTACTCGTCCAGGTCCACATACGAGCAGTACTTC.

V usage is TRBV7-8 and J usage is TRBJ2-5, with D uncertain. This CDR3 is built from 15 residues. From germline, CDR1 is SGHVS and CDR2 FQNEAQ. Trimming cost V 1 base and J 2 bases, with 11 bases left between them. CDR3 amino acids: CASSLVPRSQETQYF. The CDR3 DNA reads TGTGCCAGCAGCTTAGTCCCTAGAAGTCAAGAGACCCAGTACTTC.

The chain carries TRBV2 and TRBJ1-1; D may be TRBD1 (5 bases). This CDR3 spans 14 amino acids. Between the trimmed V and J ends, which lost 1 base and 5 bases, there was a span of 11 bases. Germline V lookup: CDR1 SNHLY, CDR2 FYNNEI. The CDR3 loop reads CASSEEGRDTEAFF. CDR3 coding DNA: TGTGCCAGCAGTGAAGAGGGGCGCGATACTGAAGCTTTCTTT.

V is TRBV5-7 and J is TRBJ2-1; D remains ambiguous. TRBV5-7 is reported as an ORF; its role is uncertain. The germline V and J ends were trimmed by 1 base and 7 bases, with 6 bases remaining between them. The CDR3 spans 12 residues. CDR3 amino acids: CASSLTGNEQFF. The CDR3 bases are TGTGCCAGCAGCTTGACCGGTAATGAGCAGTTCTTC.

The chain combines TRBV27 with TRBJ2-7; TRBD1 might be the D (6 bases). Trimming shortened V by 5 bases and J by 9 bases, and 17 bases separated the two germline ends. The CDR3 extends over 13 amino acids. The germline CDR1 and CDR2 sequences are MNHEY and SMNVEV (reference sequence). The CDR3 bases are TGTGCCAGCAGTGCACCTCAGGGGCATGGGCAGTACTTC. Translation gives CASSAPQGHGQYF.

This clone has a handful of counts. The genes are TRBV10-2 and TRBJ2-1, with D perhaps assigned TRBD1 or TRBD2 (5 bases each). Germline assignment: CDR1 WSHSY and CDR2 SAAADI. The CDR3 runs to 18 residues. V lost 2 bases and J lost 2, with 19 bases in between. The CDR3, as DNA: TGCGCCAGCAGTGAGAACCCTCGAAGAGGGACCGCCTACAATGAGCAGTTCTTC. It yields the protein CASSENPRRGTAYNEQFF.

The chain employs TRBV9 and TRBJ1-3, with 7 bases fitting TRBD1. The CDR3 runs 15 residues. The ends lost 3 bases at V and 2 bases at J; junction bases unmatched: 5. Germline loops: CDR1 SGDLS, CDR2 YYNGEE. The CDR3 spells CASSAQGGTGNTIYF. CDR3 bases: TGTGCCAGCAGCGCCCAGGGGGGGACTGGAAACACCATATATTTT.

The chain uses TRBV12-5 and TRBJ2-3, with 11 bases fitting TRBD2. From germline, CDR1 is LGHNT and CDR2 FRNRAP. This CDR3 is built from 19 residues. V lost 2 bases to trimming and J lost 5 bases; unmatched junction nucleotides: 15. This CDR3 reads CASGLRIAGGTVREDTQYF. The CDR3 DNA reads TGTGCTAGTGGTTTGAGGATAGCGGGAGGGACCGTGCGGGAAGATACGCAGTATTTT.

The rearrangement joins TRBV6-7 to TRBJ2-6, with D possibly TRBD1 on 5 matching bases. TRBV6-7 counts as an open reading frame of uncertain function. The CDR3 extends over 19 amino acids. Trimming stripped 2 bases from V and 1 base from J, with 18 bases between. The DNA for the CDR3 is TGTGCCAGCAGTTACCCCCCCAGGGTGGGATGGTCTGGGGCCAACGTCCTGACTTTC. It codes for CASSYPPRVGWSGANVLTF.

The chain recombines TRBV7-9 with TRBJ2-1; D ambiguous. V was trimmed by 1 base and J by 9 bases, leaving 7 bases between them. The CDR3 covers 12 residues. Germline values: CDR1 SEHNR, CDR2 FQNEAQ (reference sequence). DNA of the CDR3: TGTGCCAGCAGCTTAGTTGGGGTTGAGCAGTTCTTC. Translated, it gives CASSLVGVEQFF.

The V call is TRBV5-6, the J call TRBJ2-7, with 12 bases lining up with TRBD2. CDR3 length: 17 residues. The ends lost 0 bases at V and 4 bases at J; junction bases unmatched: 8. Germline CDR1 SGHDT, CDR2 YYEEEE. The CDR3 nucleotides read TGTGCCAGCAGCTTGGAGAGGACTAGCGGGATTGTGTACGAGCAGTACTTC. As protein: CASSLERTSGIVYEQYF. The full variable domain, its missing parts supplied by reference TRBV5-6 and TRBJ2-7, is DAGVTQSPTHLIKTRGQQVTLRCSPKSGHDTVSWYQQALGQGPQFIFQYYEEEERQRGNFPDRFSGHQFPNYSSELNVNALLLGDSALYLCASSLERTSGIVYEQYFGPGTRLTVT.

This clone has a handful of counts. This sequence joins TRBV30 and TRBJ1-5; D possibly corresponds to TRBD1 (6 bases). The germline V gene has CDR1 GTSNPN and CDR2 SVGIG (reference sequence). The ends were cut back, 3 bases at V and 6 bases at J, with 15 bases in the middle. The CDR3 spans 14 residues. CDR3 coding DNA: TGTGCCTGGAGCCAACAGGGTGTAGCTCAGCCCCAGCATTTT. Amino acids: CAWSQQGVAQPQHF.

The CDR3 reads CAISDSQGHQETQYF. In nucleotides, the CDR3 is TGTGCCATCAGTGATAGTCAGGGACATCAAGAGACCCAGTACTTC. The chain combines TRBV10-3 with TRBJ2-5, with D possibly being TRBD1 (6 bases). Trimming stripped 3 bases from V and 2 bases from J, with 13 bases between. Per germline, CDR1 ENHRY and CDR2 SYGVKD. CDR3 length equals 15 residues.

The chain employs TRBV7-8 and TRBJ1-2; D call uncertain. CDR3 length: 13 amino acids. The germline V gene encodes CDR1 SGHVS and CDR2 FQNEAQ. Trimming pared 2 bases from V and 5 bases from J, leaving 9 bases between. For the CDR3, the DNA is TGTGCCAGCAGCTTAATATTCACATATGGCTACACCTTC. Its translation: CASSLIFTYGYTF.

V and J are TRBV5-1 and TRBJ2-1; D gene uncertain. V was cut by 1 base and J by 8 bases, with 13 bases left in between. CDR3 length: 14 amino acids. Per the germline V gene, CDR1 is SGHRS and CDR2 is YFSETQ. CDR3 loop: CASSLSGVVDEQFF. In DNA form, the CDR3 reads TGCGCCAGCAGCTTGAGTGGTGTTGTCGATGAGCAGTTCTTC.

This sequence joins TRBV11-2 and TRBJ2-7; D gene ambiguous. CDR3 size: 16 residues. The V end lost 2 bases, the J end lost 0 bases, and 14 bases lay between the germline ends. Looked up from germline, CDR1 is SGHAT and CDR2 is FQNNGV. Here the CDR3 DNA reads TGTGCCAGCAGCTTATACCCGAGGTTAAACTCCTACGAGCAGTACTTC. Protein product: CASSLYPRLNSYEQYF.